The 23 T cell receptor beta chains in this list originate from one sample, sequenced in a study of blood T cell repertoires in COVID-19. Sequencing used immunoSEQ multiplex PCR; TCRdb keeps in-frame clones, though not all of them. Of fewer than 250,000 clones in the sample, roughly 91% were seen once. The sample taken for sequencing was PBMCs or T cells enriched from blood (not recorded which). These receptors all come from a man aged 25 to 40 in a cohort exposed to, infected with or recovered from COVID-19 (not recorded which).

The chain couples TRBV9 to TRBJ2-3, with 9 bases lining up with TRBD2. CDR1 and CDR2 from the germline V gene are SGDLS and YYNGEE. The CDR3 is made up of 17 amino acids. The trim removed 0 bases at V and 2 bases at J, leaving 7 bases unmatched. In DNA, the CDR3 is TGTGCCAGCAGCGTAGTTGCTGCGGGAGGGCCCACAGATACGCAGTATTTT. It codes for CASSVVAAGGPTDTQYF.

The chain joins TRBV2 to TRBJ2-1; 7 nucleotides align to TRBD1. V was pared by 7 bases and J by 1 base, with 16 bases of the junction left unmatched. The CDR3 sequence is 18 residues long. The germline CDR1 and CDR2 sequences are SNHLY and FYNNEI. CDR3 DNA sequence: TGTGCCAGCAAAATGAAAATGATTTACAGGGGTTCCTACAATGAGCAGTTCTTC. Translating gives CASKMKMIYRGSYNEQFF. Drawing the rest from reference TRBV2 and TRBJ2-1, the complete variable domain is EPEVTQTPSHQVTQMGQEVILRCVPISNHLYFYWYRQILGQKVEFLVSFYNNEISEKSEIFDDQFSVERPDGSNFTLKIRSTKLEDSAMYFCASKMKMIYRGSYNEQFFGPGTRLTVL.

Concerning this clone: One junction end does not reproduce the germline sequence, and a read error may be involved. J is TRBJ1-4 and V is TRBV19, with a weak D call TRBD1 (6 bases). The CDR3 covers 16 residues. Per germline, CDR1 LNHDA and CDR2 SQIVND (reference sequence). This chain's CDR3 is CASSMGATPFVGKTVF. CDR3 nucleotide sequence: TGTGCCAGTAGTATGGGGGCAACACCGTTTGTCGGAAAAACTGTTTTT. The full variable domain, with the rest looked up from reference TRBV19 and TRBJ1-4, is DGGITQSPKYLFRKEGQNVTLSCEQNLNHDAMYWYRQDPGQGLRLIYYSQIVNDFQKGDIAEGYSVSREKKESFPLTVTSAQKNPTAFYLCASSMGATPFVGKTVFGSGTQLSVL.

V usage is TRBV4-2 and J usage is TRBJ1-2; TRBD1 matches 12 bases. This CDR3 comprises 15 residues. Germline V gene lookup returns CDR1 LGHNA and CDR2 YNFKEQ. With 0 bases clipped from V and 7 bases from J, the junction kept 3 bases outside the gene matches. This CDR3 is CASSQDRDRGPGYTF. CDR3 DNA sequence: TGTGCCAGCAGCCAAGACCGGGACAGGGGGCCTGGCTACACCTTC.

The rearrangement uses TRBV5-6 and TRBJ2-4, with D tentatively TRBD2 (6 bases). The CDR3 runs to 16 residues. The germline CDR1 and CDR2 sequences are SGHDT and YYEEEE. V was pared by 4 bases and J by 3 bases, with 17 bases between. CDR3 sequence: CASSPRLVLGKNIQYF. The CDR3 DNA sequence: TGTGCCAGCAGCCCCCGACTAGTTCTTGGCAAAAACATTCAGTACTTC.

The chain is built from TRBV7-6 and TRBJ2-7; the match to TRBD2 covers 14 bases. CDR3 size: 18 residues. V shed 2 bases and J 0 bases; nucleotides not matched to a gene: 6. The germline V gene has CDR1 SGHVS and CDR2 FNYEAQ. This CDR3 reads CASSLMGGLAGDSYEQYF. CDR3 coding DNA: TGTGCCAGCAGCTTAATGGGGGGACTAGCGGGAGACTCCTACGAGCAGTACTTC.

The CDR3 here is CASSLKAPGVNTEAFF. The CDR3 nucleotides are TGTGCCAGCAGCTTAAAAGCTCCAGGGGTGAACACTGAAGCTTTCTTT. The rearrangement joins TRBV7-3 to TRBJ1-1, with D maybe TRBD1 (6 bases). Germline lookup yields CDR1 SGHTA and CDR2 FQGTGA. This CDR3 has 16 residues. The V end lost 1 base, the J end lost 0 bases, and 12 bases lay between the germline ends. The complete variable domain, with remaining parts taken from reference TRBV7-3 and TRBJ1-1, reads GAGVSQTPSNKVTEKGKYVELRCDPISGHTALYWYRQSLGQGPEFLIYFQGTGAADDSGLPNDRFFAVRPEGSVSTLKIQRTERGDSAVYLCASSLKAPGVNTEAFFGQGTRLTVV.

The J gene is TRBJ2-4, the V gene TRBV4-3, with 11 bases identical to TRBD2. CDR1 is LGHNA, CDR2 YSLEER, per germline. V was clipped by 4 bases and J by 9 bases; unmatched bases: 23. The length of the CDR3 is 20 residues. Written as DNA, the CDR3 is TGCGCCAGCAGCCCAATCAGGATTACTAGCGGGAGATCGTGGTTTGGCATTCAGTACTTC. This codes for CASSPIRITSGRSWFGIQYF.

The V gene is TRBV5-6, the J gene TRBJ1-2; unclear D gene. Germline CDR1 reads SGHDT; CDR2 reads YYEEEE. The CDR3 sequence is 11 residues long. Trimming pared 0 bases from V and 11 bases from J, leaving 8 bases between. CDR3 protein: CASSLATVYTF. DNA for the CDR3: TGTGCCAGCAGCTTGGCTACAGTTTACACCTTC.

The chain carries TRBV7-9 and TRBJ1-6; no clear D gene. Germline CDR1 and CDR2: SEHNR and FQNEAQ (reference sequence). This CDR3 comprises 14 residues. V was pared by 1 base and J by 5 bases, with 6 bases between. Written as DNA, the CDR3 is TGTGCCAGCAGCTTAGGGCCAAATAATTCACCCCTCCACTTT. The encoded protein is CASSLGPNNSPLHF.

The chain links TRBV13 to TRBJ2-5; the match to TRBD1 covers 9 bases. CDR3 length: 14 residues. The ends lost 8 bases at V and 5 bases at J; junction bases unmatched: 9. Germline CDR1 PRHDT, CDR2 FYEKMQ (reference sequence). The CDR3 sequence: CASLIRQGVETQYF. CDR3 in DNA: TGTGCCAGCCTTATTCGACAGGGGGTCGAGACCCAGTACTTC. The full variable domain, rest sourced from reference TRBV13 and TRBJ2-5, is AAGVIQSPRHLIKEKRETATLKCYPIPRHDTVYWYQQGPGQDPQFLISFYEKMQSDKGSIPDRFSAQQFSDYHSELNMSSLELGDSALYFCASLIRQGVETQYFGPGTRLLVL.

The chain combines TRBV19 with TRBJ1-4; D might be TRBD1 (6 bases). CDR3 length: 15 amino acids. The V gene lost 1 base and the J gene lost 10 bases, with 16 bases spanning the gap. Germline V gives CDR1 LNHDA, CDR2 SQIVND (reference sequence). DNA for the CDR3: TGTGCCAGTAGTATAGTAAGGCGACAGGATGCAAAACTGTTTTTT. The encoded protein is CASSIVRRQDAKLFF.

The chain carries TRBV7-9 and TRBJ2-3; TRBD2 matches at 8 bases. The CDR3 extends over 15 amino acids. Germline CDR1 SEHNR, CDR2 FQNEAQ (reference sequence). With 5 bases clipped from V and 1 base from J, the junction kept 5 bases outside the gene matches. CDR3 sequence reads: CASSLRGGGTDTQYF. The CDR3 DNA follows: TGTGCCAGCAGCCTTCGGGGGGGTGGCACAGATACGCAGTATTTT.

The chain has TRBV11-2 and TRBJ1-4; D is ambiguous. Trimming took 1 base from V and 8 from J, leaving 11 bases between them. CDR1 is SGHAT, CDR2 FQNNGV, per germline. This CDR3 spans 14 amino acids. The CDR3 DNA reads as TGTGCCAGCAGCTTAGGACCCGCGGGCGAAAAACTGTTTTTT. It codes for CASSLGPAGEKLFF.

The gene calls are TRBV12-2 and TRBJ2-3; the table's D call, TRBD2, has no DNA check behind it. TRBV12-2 corresponds to a pseudogene. CDR3 length equals 16 residues. CDR3: CASRIHSGAGTDTQYF. CDR3 bases: TGTGCAAGTCGCATACATAGCGGGGCGGGAACAGATACGCAGTATTTT.

This clone was counted only a few times. This chain joins TRBV2 and TRBJ2-7, with TRBD1 matching over 8 bases. The CDR3 loop spans 14 amino acids. Losses at the gene ends were 4 bases for V and 6 bases for J; bases not matched to a gene: 8. CDR1 is SNHLY, CDR2 FYNNEI, per germline. The CDR3 loop reads CASSGAGGVPEQYF. In nucleotides, the CDR3 is TGTGCCAGCAGTGGGGCAGGGGGCGTCCCCGAGCAGTACTTC.

The chain employs TRBV10-3 and TRBJ2-2; 11 positions agree with TRBD1. Germline V lookup: CDR1 ENHRY, CDR2 SYGVKD. The trim removed 4 bases at V and 2 bases at J, leaving 15 bases unmatched. This CDR3 is built from 20 residues. The CDR3 DNA is TGTGCCATCAGTGTTTCACCCCTCCGGGACAGGGGGGGAAACACCGGGGAGCTGTTTTTT. Translated, it gives CAISVSPLRDRGGNTGELFF.

The chain has TRBV19 and TRBJ2-6, with 7 positions matching TRBD1. The CDR3 spans 18 residues. The germline V gene has CDR1 LNHDA and CDR2 SQIVND (reference sequence). The V and J ends lost 5 bases and 2 bases, in that order; junction bases with no gene match: 12. The CDR3: CASSVQGDSSPGANVLTF. DNA of the CDR3: TGTGCCAGTAGTGTACAAGGGGACAGTTCCCCTGGGGCCAACGTCCTGACTTTC. Full variable domain (rest looked up from reference TRBV19 and TRBJ2-6): DGGITQSPKYLFRKEGQNVTLSCEQNLNHDAMYWYRQDPGQGLRLIYYSQIVNDFQKGDIAEGYSVSREKKESFPLTVTSAQKNPTAFYLCASSVQGDSSPGANVLTFGAGSRLTVL.

The chain combines TRBV28 with TRBJ2-3; D may be TRBD2 (5 bases). CDR1 is MDHEN and CDR2 is SYDVKM in the germline V gene. The CDR3 has 15 residues. V lost 4 bases and J lost 5, with 16 bases in between. CDR3 in DNA: TGTGCCAGCAGTTCGAGGGTAGAGGAGTTAGATACGCAGTATTTT. As protein: CASSSRVEELDTQYF.

The genes are TRBV2 and TRBJ2-7; TRBD2 matches 10 bases. The CDR3 is made up of 13 amino acids. J gave up 3 bases and V 10 bases, and 6 bases lay outside the gene matches. Germline CDR1 SNHLY, CDR2 FYNNEI. Written as DNA, the CDR3 is TGTGCCACCCACCTAGCGGGAGTCTACGAGCAGTACTTC. Residues: CATHLAGVYEQYF.

The gene calls are TRBV25-1 and TRBJ2-1, with D tentatively TRBD1 (5 bases). CDR3 length: 14 residues. Germline-derived CDR1 and CDR2 are MGHDK and SYGVNS. V was pared by 6 bases and J by 7 bases, with 16 bases between. CDR3: CASSVPGNWNEQFF. CDR3 DNA: TGTGCCAGCAGCGTACCAGGGAATTGGAATGAGCAGTTCTTC.

The J gene is TRBJ2-1, the V gene TRBV29-1, with TRBD2 matching over 12 bases. Per the germline V gene, CDR1 is SQVTM and CDR2 is ANQGSEA. J lost 5 bases, V lost 5 bases, and 1 base had no gene match. The CDR3 covers 13 residues. The CDR3 loop is CSVRLAGDNEQFF. Here the CDR3 DNA reads TGCAGCGTTAGACTAGCGGGGGACAATGAGCAGTTCTTC.

The chain carries TRBV28 and TRBJ1-4; D gene ambiguous. Germline-derived CDR1 and CDR2 are MDHEN and SYDVKM. This CDR3 has 12 amino acids. Between the trimmed V and J ends, which lost 4 bases and 4 bases, there was a span of 4 bases. In nucleotides, the CDR3 is TGTGCCAGCAGTTCGGTTAATGAAAAACTGTTTTTT. The encoded protein is CASSSVNEKLFF.